Shown below are 10 T cell receptor beta chains from a single sample sequenced in a study of beta chain features in type 1 diabetes. The study's findings and limits: A moderate, significant TCRB CDR3 shortening appeared in type 1 diabetes across four CD4+ subsets.

As every portion of the isolated RNA was reverse transcribed, the sequencing read expressed TCRB transcripts. Here immunoSEQ multiplex PCR was the method, and the copy in TCRdb shows in-frame clones only, minus some. The table lists about 280,000 clones, 15% of them singletons, with less than 0.02% in the top ten. No antigens are known for them. The source material was naive CD4+ T cells from blood. These receptors were collected from a man younger than 35 with type 1 diabetes.

In this sample, this clone turned up a few times. The same CDR3 also results from other DNA sequences found in this sample. The chain links TRBV7-9 to TRBJ2-1, with D tentatively TRBD1 (5 bases). The germline CDR1 and CDR2 sequences are SEHNR and FQNEAQ (reference sequence). The germline V and J ends were trimmed by 2 bases and 6 bases, with 5 bases remaining between them. CDR3 length equals 12 residues. The CDR3 is CASSLRGNEQFF. CDR3 bases: TGTGCCAGCAGCTTAAGGGGCAATGAGCAGTTCTTC.

The genes are TRBV11-2 and TRBJ1-4; unclear D gene. Germline V gene data show CDR1 as SGHAT and CDR2 as FQNNGV. V dropped 7 bases and J dropped 6 bases, with 15 bases sitting between them. The CDR3 covers 14 residues. CDR3 sequence (DNA): TGTGCCAGCACCCTGCGGGGATTTGATGAAAAACTGTTTTTT. As protein: CASTLRGFDEKLFF. Using reference TRBV11-2 and TRBJ1-4 for the parts outside the CDR3, the full variable domain is EAGVAQSPRYKIIEKRQSVAFWCNPISGHATLYWYQQILGQGPKLLIQFQNNGVVDDSQLPKDRFSAERLKGVDSTLKIQPAKLEDSAVYLCASTLRGFDEKLFFGSGTQLSVL.

Only one count was recorded for this clone. The V and J genes are TRBV27 and TRBJ2-7, with 11 bases that match TRBD2. Looked up from germline, CDR1 is MNHEY and CDR2 is SMNVEV (reference sequence). V was pared by 6 bases and J by 0 bases, with 13 bases of the junction left unmatched. CDR3 length equals 18 residues. CDR3 sequence (DNA): TGTGCCAGCAGCCTCGGGTGGGGACTAGCGGATAGCTCCTACGAGCAGTACTTC. Translating it yields CASSLGWGLADSSYEQYF.

This clone has a single count. This chain connects TRBV9 to TRBJ1-1, with a tentative D call TRBD1 (6 bases). V lost 2 bases and J 2 bases, leaving 10 bases between the germline ends. This CDR3 comprises 14 residues. In germline, CDR1 is SGDLS, CDR2 YYNGEE. The CDR3 region has the DNA TGTGCCAGCAGCGTGGGACATTCTAACACTGAAGCTTTCTTT. This codes for CASSVGHSNTEAFF.

This clone was recorded a few times. This chain links TRBV29-1 with TRBJ1-1, with D maybe TRBD1 (5 bases). CDR3 length equals 13 residues. Germline loops: CDR1 SQVTM, CDR2 ANQGSEA. The ends were cut back, 7 bases at V and 4 bases at J, with 16 bases in the middle. CDR3 sequence (DNA): TGCAGCGCACTGACCTTCGGGGGCACTGAAGCTTTCTTT. Its protein product is CSALTFGGTEAFF.

The V and J genes are TRBV10-3 and TRBJ2-5; D possibly corresponds to TRBD2 (5 bases). CDR3 length: 15 amino acids. Germline-derived CDR1 and CDR2 are ENHRY and SYGVKD. Trimming removed 0 bases at V and 4 bases at J, with 12 bases between. The CDR3: CAISESASSGETQYF. Written as DNA, the CDR3 is TGTGCCATCAGTGAGTCAGCCTCAAGCGGAGAGACCCAGTACTTC.

V and J are TRBV19 and TRBJ2-1; 10 nucleotides line up with TRBD2. Germline V gene data show CDR1 as LNHDA and CDR2 as SQIVND (reference sequence). V was pared by 5 bases and J by 4 bases, with 2 bases of the junction left unmatched. CDR3 length: 14 residues. The CDR3 nucleotides are TGTGCCAGTAGTGAACTAGCGGGATACAATGAGCAGTTCTTC. As protein: CASSELAGYNEQFF.

Here the CDR3 DNA reads TGTGCCAGCTACGGGAGGGCCTCAAACGAGCAGTACTTC. It is translated as CASYGRASNEQYF. This sequence joins TRBV6-5 and TRBJ2-7; 8 bases line up with TRBD2. Trimming cost V 8 bases and J 5 bases; bases outside gene matches: 8. This CDR3 has 13 amino acids. CDR1 is MNHEY, CDR2 SVGAGI, per germline.

The J gene is TRBJ2-7, the V gene TRBV6-5; 8 nucleotides match TRBD2. V lost 6 bases, J lost 2 bases, and 6 bases stayed unmatched. CDR1 and CDR2 from the germline V gene are MNHEY and SVGAGI. CDR3 length equals 14 residues. CDR3 amino acids: CASSPGGGPYEQYF. The CDR3 coding sequence is TGTGCCAGCAGCCCGGGAGGGGGTCCCTACGAGCAGTACTTC.

The J gene is TRBJ2-5, the V gene TRBV19; TRBD2 matches 11 bases. J lost 2 bases, V lost 5 bases, and 4 bases had no gene match. CDR3 length: 15 amino acids. The germline gives CDR1 LNHDA, CDR2 SQIVND (reference sequence). The DNA of the CDR3 is TGTGCCAGTAGTCGACTAGCGGGGTGGCAAGAGACCCAGTACTTC. This gives the protein CASSRLAGWQETQYF.